The 18 T cell receptor beta chains presented below share a single source sample, sequenced in a study of Graves' ophthalmopathy and Graves' hyperthyroidism. The study amplified TCR beta CDR3 regions using RNA transcripts. The first-round RT-PCR employed HTBI primers together with the Qiagen OneStep RT-PCR kit. A multiplex PCR was then performed as the second round. TCRdb re-called the multiplex PCR reads through MiXCR, storing one row per CDR3 protein. The table has 660,000 or so distinct CDR3 sequences, over 40% seen once; the top ten hold 2.5% to 3.5%. Sequenced input: peripheral blood. Receptors were obtained from an adult man with Graves' ophthalmopathy.

There are many counts of this clonotype. The V and J genes are TRBV10-2 and TRBJ2-7; perhaps TRBD1 as D (6 bases). The CDR3 contains 13 residues. Trimming left V 6 bases short and J 1 base short, with 10 bases between. CDR1 and CDR2 from the germline V gene are WSHSY and SAAADI. The CDR3 loop is CASSRGQSYEQYF. The DNA for the CDR3 is TGCGCCAGCAGCAGAGGACAGTCCTACGAGCAGTACTTC.

This clonotype has a handful of counts. The rearrangement joins TRBV9 to TRBJ2-7; D is possibly TRBD2 (6 bases). CDR1 is SGDLS, CDR2 YYNGEE, per germline. Between the trimmed V and J ends, which lost 0 bases and 1 base, there was a span of 17 bases. There are 17 residues in the CDR3. In DNA form, the CDR3 reads TGTGCCAGCAGCGTAGGACCGGAGGGTATAGTTTCCTACGAGCAGTACTTC. This encodes CASSVGPEGIVSYEQYF.

This clonotype has a count of ten or more. The gene calls are TRBV7-9 and TRBJ1-1; 8 positions agree with TRBD1. V shed 5 bases, J shed 4 bases, and the junction held 6 bases outside the gene matches. CDR3 length equals 14 residues. Germline V CDR1 and CDR2: SEHNR, FQNEAQ (reference sequence). Written as DNA, the CDR3 is TGTGCCAGCAGCCCAACAACAGGGGGCACTGAAGCTTTCTTT. Translated: CASSPTTGGTEAFF.

This clonotype has just one count. A read error is possible here, since a much larger clone lies one base away. The rearrangement joins TRBV10-3 to TRBJ1-1, with a possible D match to TRBD1 (5 bases). Germline values: CDR1 ENHRY, CDR2 SYGVKD. This CDR3 has 16 residues. CDR3 bases: TGTGCCAGCAGTTACTCGATGGGGGACGGCAGCACTGAAGCTTTCTTT. This translates into CASSYSMGDGSTEAFF.

This clonotype was counted at least ten times. The J gene is TRBJ2-6, the V gene TRBV4-1; D is ambiguous. The CDR3 spans 17 residues. Looked up from germline, CDR1 is MGHRA and CDR2 is YSYEKL. Trimming cost V 0 bases and J 0 bases, with 9 bases left between them. CDR3 amino acids: CASSQEAVSSGANVLTF. The CDR3 DNA sequence: TGCGCCAGCAGCCAAGAGGCAGTTTCCTCTGGGGCCAACGTCCTGACTTTC.

The chain couples TRBV25-1 to TRBJ2-1, with TRBD2 identical over 10 bases. The CDR3 spans 16 residues. Germline V gives CDR1 MGHDK, CDR2 SYGVNS. The trim removed 5 bases at V and 4 bases at J, leaving 8 bases unmatched. The CDR3 DNA is TGTGCCAGCAGTCCGGAAGCGGGAGGGTTTTACAATGAGCAGTTCTTC. Its protein product is CASSPEAGGFYNEQFF.

Only one count was recorded for this clonotype. This chain uses TRBV10-3 with TRBJ1-1; a weak D match, TRBD1 (6 bases). The CDR3 has 13 residues. The V end was cut by 4 bases, the J end by 5 bases, with 11 bases between. Germline CDR1 ENHRY, CDR2 SYGVKD. CDR3: CAISGGTGTEAFF. The CDR3 nucleotides are TGTGCCATCAGTGGTGGTACAGGGACTGAAGCTTTCTTT.

The table lists this clonotype with many counts. The chain uses TRBV7-8 and TRBJ1-3; 9 positions agree with TRBD1. With 5 bases clipped from V and 7 bases from J, the junction kept 9 bases outside the gene matches. This CDR3 has 15 residues. Germline CDR1 and CDR2: SGHVS and FQNEAQ. The CDR3 sequence is CASSPPRTGENTIYF. The DNA for the CDR3 is TGTGCCAGCAGCCCCCCCCGGACAGGGGAGAACACCATATATTTT.

This chain uses TRBV25-1 with TRBJ1-4; D is perhaps TRBD1 (5 bases). V was clipped by 5 bases and J by 4 bases, with 17 bases between them. The CDR3 contains 16 residues. Germline-derived CDR1 and CDR2 are MGHDK and SYGVNS. CDR3 residues: CASSRLGRPVNEKLFF. The CDR3 bases are TGTGCCAGCAGTAGATTGGGACGGCCCGTTAATGAAAAACTGTTTTTT.

This clonotype was recorded a few times. The rearrangement uses TRBV5-4 and TRBJ1-4, with 7 nucleotides matching TRBD1. Germline CDR1 SGHNT, CDR2 YYREEE (reference sequence). V was clipped by 5 bases and J by 0 bases; unmatched bases: 7. The CDR3 is 16 amino acids. The CDR3 nucleotides read TGTGCCAGCAGTGCGGGACAGACGGCAACTAATGAAAAACTGTTTTTT. It translates to CASSAGQTATNEKLFF.

The chain couples TRBV7-3 to TRBJ2-2, with 9 bases lining up with TRBD2. V was pared by 1 base and J by 5 bases, with 8 bases of the junction left unmatched. Germline CDR1 and CDR2: SGHTA and FQGTGA. CDR3 length: 17 amino acids. CDR3 sequence: CASSLIAGEPRTGELFF. The CDR3 nucleotides read TGTGCCAGCAGCTTAATAGCGGGAGAGCCAAGAACCGGGGAGCTGTTTTTT.

The chain uses TRBV29-1 and TRBJ1-2, with 7 bases aligning to TRBD1. Germline loops: CDR1 SQVTM, CDR2 ANQGSEA. V shed 8 bases, J shed 7 bases, and the junction held 13 bases outside the gene matches. The CDR3 has 13 residues. CDR3 region: CSLFVSQGGGYTF. The CDR3 region has the DNA TGCAGCTTGTTTGTTAGCCAGGGGGGTGGCTACACCTTC.

Only a few counts were recorded for this clonotype. This chain connects TRBV2 to TRBJ2-7; 9 bases fit TRBD1. Germline lookup yields CDR1 SNHLY and CDR2 FYNNEI. This CDR3 is 11 amino acids long. J was trimmed by 7 bases and V by 9 bases; bases with no gene match: 4. The CDR3 spells CARGQGGEQYF. For the CDR3, the DNA is TGTGCCAGGGGACAGGGCGGGGAGCAGTACTTC.

This clonotype appeared many times. This sequence joins TRBV20-1 and TRBJ1-3; unclear D gene. CDR1 is DFQATT, CDR2 SNEGSKA, per germline (reference sequence). This CDR3 contains 14 residues. The V and J ends lost 0 bases and 0 bases respectively, with 6 bases between them. The CDR3 loop reads CSAREPGSGNTIYF. As DNA, the CDR3 is TGCAGTGCTAGAGAACCGGGCTCTGGAAACACCATATATTTT.

The CDR3 DNA follows: TGCAGTGCCTGGAGGACAGGAAGGAACTATGGCTACACCTTC. Translated, it gives CSAWRTGRNYGYTF. V and J are TRBV29-1 and TRBJ1-2, with 7 positions matching TRBD1. The germline V gene has CDR1 SQVTM and CDR2 ANQGSEA. The CDR3 is 14 residues long.

This clonotype was detected a few times. The V call is TRBV9, the J call TRBJ1-1; 7 nucleotides align to TRBD1. V was clipped by 7 bases and J by 6 bases; unmatched bases: 9. CDR3 size: 13 residues. The germline CDR1 and CDR2 sequences are SGDLS and YYNGEE. CDR3 DNA: TGTGCCAGCTCACCGCCGACAGGGTCTGAAGCTTTCTTT. This sequence encodes CASSPPTGSEAFF.

The V and J genes are TRBV5-1 and TRBJ2-7, with 11 nucleotides matching TRBD2. CDR3 length equals 16 residues. J gave up 0 bases and V 3 bases, and 5 bases lay outside the gene matches. From germline, CDR1 is SGHRS and CDR2 YFSETQ. CDR3 DNA: TGCGCCAGCAGCTACCTAGCGGGAGGAAACTCCTACGAGCAGTACTTC. Translated: CASSYLAGGNSYEQYF.

This clonotype was counted between two and nine times. The chain links TRBV29-1 to TRBJ2-4; possibly TRBD2 for D (5 bases). Trimming shortened V by 1 base and J by 0 bases, and 10 bases separated the two germline ends. The CDR3 extends over 15 amino acids. Germline CDR1 SQVTM, CDR2 ANQGSEA. CDR3 amino acids: CSVEGGSLAKNIQYF. CDR3 coding DNA: TGCAGCGTTGAAGGAGGGAGCTTAGCCAAAAACATTCAGTACTTC.